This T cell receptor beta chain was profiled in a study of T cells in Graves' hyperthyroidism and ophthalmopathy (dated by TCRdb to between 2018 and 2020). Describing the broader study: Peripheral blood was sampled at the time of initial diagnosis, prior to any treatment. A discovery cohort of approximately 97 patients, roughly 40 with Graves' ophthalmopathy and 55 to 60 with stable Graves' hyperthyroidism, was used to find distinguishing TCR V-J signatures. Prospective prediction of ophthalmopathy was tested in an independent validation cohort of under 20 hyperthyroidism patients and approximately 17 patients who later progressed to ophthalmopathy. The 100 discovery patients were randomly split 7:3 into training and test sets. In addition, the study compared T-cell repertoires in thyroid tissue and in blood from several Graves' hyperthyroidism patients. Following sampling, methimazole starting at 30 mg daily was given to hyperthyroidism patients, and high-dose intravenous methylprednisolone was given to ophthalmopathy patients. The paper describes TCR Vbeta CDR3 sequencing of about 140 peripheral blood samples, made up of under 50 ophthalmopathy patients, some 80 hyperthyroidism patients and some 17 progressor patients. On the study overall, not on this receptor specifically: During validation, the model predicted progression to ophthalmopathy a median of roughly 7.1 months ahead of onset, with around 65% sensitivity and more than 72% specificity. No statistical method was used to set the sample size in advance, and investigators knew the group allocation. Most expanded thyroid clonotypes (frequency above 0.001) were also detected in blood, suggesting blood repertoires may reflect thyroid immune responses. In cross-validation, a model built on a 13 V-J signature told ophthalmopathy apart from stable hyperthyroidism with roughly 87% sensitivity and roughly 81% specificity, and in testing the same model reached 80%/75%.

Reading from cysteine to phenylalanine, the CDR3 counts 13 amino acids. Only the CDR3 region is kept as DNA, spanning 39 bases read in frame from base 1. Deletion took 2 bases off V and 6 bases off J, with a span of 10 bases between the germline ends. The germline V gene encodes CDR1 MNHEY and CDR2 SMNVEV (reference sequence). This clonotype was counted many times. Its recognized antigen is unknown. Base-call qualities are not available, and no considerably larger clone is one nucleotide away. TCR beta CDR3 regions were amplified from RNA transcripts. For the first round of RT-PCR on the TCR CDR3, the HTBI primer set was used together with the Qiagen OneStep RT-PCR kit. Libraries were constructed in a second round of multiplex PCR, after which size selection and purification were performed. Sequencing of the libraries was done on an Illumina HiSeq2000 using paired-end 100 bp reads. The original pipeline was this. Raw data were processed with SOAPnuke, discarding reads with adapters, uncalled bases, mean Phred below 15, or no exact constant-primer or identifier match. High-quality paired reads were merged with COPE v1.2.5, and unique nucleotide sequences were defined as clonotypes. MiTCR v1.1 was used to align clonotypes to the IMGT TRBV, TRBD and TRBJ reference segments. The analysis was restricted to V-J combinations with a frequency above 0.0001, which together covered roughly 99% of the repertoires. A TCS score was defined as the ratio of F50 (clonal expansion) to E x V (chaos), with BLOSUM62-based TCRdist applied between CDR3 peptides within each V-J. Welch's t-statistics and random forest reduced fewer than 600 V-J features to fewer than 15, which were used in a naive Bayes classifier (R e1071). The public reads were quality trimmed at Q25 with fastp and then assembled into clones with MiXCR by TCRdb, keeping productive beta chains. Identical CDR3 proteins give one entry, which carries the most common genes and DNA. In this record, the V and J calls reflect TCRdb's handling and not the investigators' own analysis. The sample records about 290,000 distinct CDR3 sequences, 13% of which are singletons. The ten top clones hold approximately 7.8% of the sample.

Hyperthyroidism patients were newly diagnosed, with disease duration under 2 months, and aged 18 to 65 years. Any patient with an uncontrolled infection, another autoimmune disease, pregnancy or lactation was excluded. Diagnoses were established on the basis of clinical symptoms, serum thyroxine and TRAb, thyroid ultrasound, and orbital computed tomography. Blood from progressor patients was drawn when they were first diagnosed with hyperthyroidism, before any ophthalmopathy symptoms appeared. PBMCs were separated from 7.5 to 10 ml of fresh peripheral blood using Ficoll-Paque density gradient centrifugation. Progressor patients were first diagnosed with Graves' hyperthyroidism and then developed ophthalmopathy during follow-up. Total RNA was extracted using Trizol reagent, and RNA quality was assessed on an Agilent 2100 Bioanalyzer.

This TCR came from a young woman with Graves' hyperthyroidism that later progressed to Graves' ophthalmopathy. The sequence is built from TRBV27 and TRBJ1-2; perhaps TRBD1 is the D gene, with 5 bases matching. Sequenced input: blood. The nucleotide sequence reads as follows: TGTGCCAGCAGTTTAACGGGGCTCCATGGCTACACCTTC. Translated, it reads CASSLTGLHGYTF.